This section outlines one TCR beta chain sequence together with its context. The data belong to a study of OX40 agonist ivuxolimab in advanced cancers. Repertoires were generated with immunoSEQ multiplex PCR, while TCRdb's copy carries only in-frame clones and drops some. Among tens of thousands of clones listed, more than 80% were seen once. The receptor comes from an adult with an advanced solid tumor such as melanoma, head and neck, liver or kidney cancer. The specimen comprised CD4+ or CD8+ T cells sorted from blood, sampled in a trial of the OX40 agonist ivuxolimab.

DNA of the CDR3: TGCGCCAGCAGCTTGGGAGTTGTGTACGAGCAGTACTTC. Encoded protein: CASSLGVVYEQYF. This chain joins TRBV5-1 and TRBJ2-7; D unclear. Germline CDR1 is SGHRS and CDR2 is YFSETQ. There are 13 residues in the CDR3. Between the trimmed V and J ends, which lost 0 bases and 4 bases, there was a span of 8 bases.